This entry lists 5 T cell receptor beta chains sequenced from one sample in a study of shared clonotypes between healthy human individuals. Using immunoSEQ multiplex PCR, the repertoire was profiled, and TCRdb retains in-frame clones only, with some absent. This table has over 2 million clones, just under 95% appearing once. The sample comprised naive CD4+ T cells from PBMCs. The subset denotes: CD45RA+ positively selected. Receptor source: a man aged 18 to 29 in good health. Some clones in this sample may be carry-over from other donors' samples.

In the case of this clone: Other DNA sequences in this sample translate to the same CDR3. The genes are TRBV29-1 and TRBJ2-3, with D possibly matching TRBD2 (5 bases). Germline V CDR1 and CDR2: SQVTM, ANQGSEA. Trimming took 3 bases from V and 4 from J, leaving 5 bases between them. The CDR3 spans 11 residues. CDR3 sequence: CSVERADTQYF. For the CDR3, the DNA is TGCAGCGTTGAGCGGGCAGATACGCAGTATTTT.

The chain employs TRBV7-2 and TRBJ2-1, with TRBD2 as a possible D gene (6 bases). CDR1 and CDR2 (germline): SGHTA, FQGNSA. This CDR3 contains 16 residues. Trimming shortened V by 5 bases and J by 3 bases, and 17 bases separated the two germline ends. CDR3 sequence reads: CASSPQGLALYNEQFF. The CDR3 DNA is TGTGCCAGCAGCCCCCAGGGACTGGCCCTCTACAATGAGCAGTTCTTC.

Of note for this clone: Other DNA variants within this sample encode the same CDR3. The rearrangement uses TRBV5-1 and TRBJ2-3; no definite D call. CDR1 is SGHRS and CDR2 is YFSETQ in the germline V gene. This CDR3 is 14 amino acids long. Between the trimmed V and J ends, which lost 2 bases and 1 base, there was a span of 8 bases. The CDR3 region has the DNA TGCGCCAGCAGCTTAGACGGAGGCACAGATACGCAGTATTTT. Translation gives CASSLDGGTDTQYF.

V and J are TRBV2 and TRBJ2-7; the match to TRBD2 covers 10 bases. CDR3 length: 14 residues. The trim removed 5 bases at V and 3 bases at J, leaving 4 bases unmatched. Per the germline V gene, CDR1 is SNHLY and CDR2 is FYNNEI. CDR3 nucleotides: TGTGCCAGCAGTATTGGACTAGCGGTCTACGAGCAGTACTTC. Encoded protein: CASSIGLAVYEQYF.

The chain is built from TRBV7-9 and TRBJ2-2, with D hard to call. Between the trimmed V and J ends, which lost 5 bases and 5 bases, there was a span of 15 bases. The CDR3 runs to 15 residues. In germline, CDR1 is SEHNR, CDR2 FQNEAQ (reference sequence). CDR3 amino acids: CASSPGQVGTGELFF. CDR3 DNA sequence: TGTGCCAGCAGCCCGGGTCAGGTCGGGACCGGGGAGCTGTTTTTT.